This T cell receptor (beta chain) derives from a study of blood T cell repertoires in COVID-19. Sequencing used immunoSEQ multiplex PCR; TCRdb keeps in-frame clones, though not all of them. This table has about 200,000 clones, 70% to 85% appearing once. This CDR3 has 17 residues. The specimen sequenced was peripheral blood. The TCR sequence derives from a human donor with acute or convalescent COVID-19. The donor label of this sample is uncertain. The chain is built from TRBV21-1 and TRBJ2-7; the table calls TRBD2, which could not be checked here. TRBV21-1 is noted as a pseudogene. CDR3 region: CASSKEWEREPPYEQYF. The DNA for the CDR3 is TGTGCCAGCAGCAAAGAGTGGGAGCGGGAGCCCCCCTACGAGCAGTACTTC.